One T cell receptor (beta chain) is described in this entry. This clonotype appeared once. Its antigen remains unidentified. Per-base qualities were not stored, and no clone one base away is much larger. One read represents weak support. The data were taken from a study of blood T cells in healthy people across ages (dated by TCRdb to 2013 to 2016). For the wider study: Template switching captured roughly one uniquely barcoded TCR beta cDNA molecule per two T cells in model experiments. For two donors (one aged 18 to 29 and one aged 80 or older), the study analyzed two additional independent replicas of 1 million unique cDNA reads from the same blood draw. To track age-related changes in TCR beta repertoire diversity, the study relied on deep sequencing normalized with unique cDNA molecular identifiers. Four age groups were formed from the donors: young (average around 15 years), middle-aged (roughly 38), aged (about 62) and long-lived (more than 75). To avoid experimental bias, donors of different ages were spread randomly across the sequencing lanes. The study at large found these results: Estimates of total diversity based on one million sequenced T cells were considered lower bounds and underestimates. The percentage of naive T cells measured by flow cytometry correlated strongly with observed TCR beta diversity. Because profiling used bulk unsorted PBMCs, naive and antigen-experienced compartments could not be compared conclusively. Observed TCR beta diversity per million T cells fell roughly linearly with age, and a significant reduction was already apparent by age about 36. Compared with the aged group, the long-lived group had more naive CD4+ T cells, fewer expanded clones and increased TCR diversity, a pattern suggesting age selection. The CMV infection status of donors was not known, potentially confounding age-related changes in expanded clonotypes.

Donors were under 40 systemically healthy Caucasian individuals from Russia aged roughly 6 to 90 years. Approximately 9 milliliters of peripheral blood were collected from each donor into EDTA-treated Vacutainer tubes. PBMCs were isolated by Ficoll-Paque density-gradient centrifugation, with at least 7 million obtained per sample. Total RNA was extracted from PBMCs with Trizol reagent, with at least 6 micrograms obtained per sample. Naive CD45RAhigh/CD27high T cell percentages were measured by flow cytometry on a PBMC aliquot from every donor. The CDR3 runs 15 amino acids, cysteine and phenylalanine included. Left in the record is the CDR3 DNA by itself, 45 bases read in frame from the first base. Taken from the germline V gene (reference sequence), the CDR1 and CDR2 loops are LNHNV and YYDKDF. Trimming removed 5 bases from V and 4 bases from J, leaving 14 bases between the germline ends. The library was made by 5' RACE. TCRdb records Illumina HiSeq 2500 as the sequencer. The second PCR ran for about 6 to 12 cycles and used a J-beta primer mix along with a sample-barcoded 5' primer. Each TCR beta cDNA molecule received a unique molecular identifier from a template-switch 5' adaptor carrying 12 random nucleotides. Each sample yielded at least 3 million CDR3-containing paired-end reads. All of the RNA was converted into first-strand cDNA using the Mint cDNA synthesis kit, with a TRBC-specific oligonucleotide serving as the primer. Following uracil-DNA glycosylase treatment, a first 18-cycle PCR with universal primers M1SS and BC2_uni_R was performed on all cDNA. In the source study's methods: Each sample was normalized by randomly selecting 1 million high-quality reads, each carrying a distinct molecular identifier. Reads with shared molecular identifiers were discarded instead of being binned into consensus sequences. MiTCR, run with a Q25 quality threshold and the strictest error-elimination algorithm, handled CDR3 identification, clonotype clustering and error correction. A nonparametric unseen species model with Euler transformation was used to estimate lower-bound total TCR beta diversity. TCRdb trimmed public reads at Q25 via fastp, called clones via MiXCR and kept in-frame beta chains. A single entry per CDR3 protein holds the most common genes and DNA from its merged rows. The V and J calls and clone size come from TCRdb's table, not from the authors' own analysis. In this sample the table shows 660,000 or so distinct CDR3 sequences, about 53% of which occur a single time. The ten largest account for over 30% of the sample.

This chain joins TRBV15 to TRBJ2-2; the D gene is not confidently resolved. Sequenced: blood. This TCR was sampled from a man in his 60s in good health. The sequenced DNA is TGTGCCACCAGCCCCCGCGGTCCCCTCACCGGGGAGCTGTTTTTT. Translated, it gives CATSPRGPLTGELFF.